The source of this T cell receptor beta chain is a study of cytomegalovirus exposure and HLA in healthy donors (dated by TCRdb to about 2017). With respect to the entire study: An earlier analysis of approximately 640 of the donors reported about 250 Gb of sequence data and some 120 million unique TCR beta sequences from 150 million to 200 million T cells. About 330 gigabases of sequencing data and roughly 80 million unique TCR sequences made up an early release that covered 640 HLA-typed donors. Of the roughly 390 genotyped donors, approximately 80% fell in the genetic ancestry cluster associated with self-reported Caucasian donors. The study aimed to test whether cataloging public T cell receptors could reveal signatures of past pathogen exposure. The study profiled the T cell repertoires of hundreds of subjects by immunosequencing and related them to cytomegalovirus serostatus. In addition to the first cohort of 666 subjects, a separate validation cohort of 130 or so different subjects was used. To predict cytomegalovirus infection status, the study combined high-throughput TCR immunosequencing, statistical association of individual TCRs with disease status, and machine learning. In a later analysis, previously published TCR beta repertoires from several hundred donors were re-analyzed and high-resolution HLA genotyping was added so that TCR occurrence patterns could be studied. In the later analysis, no new phenotypic data were used to find candidate immune exposures; instead, reliance was placed on TCR beta sequences and their occurrence across donors. In an earlier analysis of more than 550 of the donors, high-throughput TCR beta sequencing was used to judge whether each TCR beta V gene segment behaved as functional or pseudogenic. Donor age, sex, ethnicity and CMV serostatus were collected together with the repertoire data. Genome-wide SNP genotypes for about 60% of the roughly 670 donors were used in a later genetic analysis, which treated that subset as a discovery cohort. All discovery cohort repertoires had been generated on a single sequencing platform. Both class I and class II loci were covered by HLA typing, at four-digit resolution. The number of donors typed differed by locus, with 629-630 for A, B, C, DRB1 and DQB1, roughly 520 for DQA1, under 610 for DPA1, and some 440 for DPB1. A handful of DR-DQ haplotypes were handled as single units for association and clustering because linkage in the cohort was strong. Across some 400 genotyped donors of the cohort, an average of approximately 220,000 unique TCR beta nucleotide sequences per donor were sequenced, and roughly 20% of those sequences were non-productive. Broader findings and caveats from the paper: Correlated functional status among segregating V segments might reflect linkage disequilibrium, but an unknown experimental factor could not be ruled out. The presence/absence analyses assumed that sequencing depth was roughly uniform across donors, and that assumption may not be true. The study gave a list of 150 to 200 TCR beta chains associated with cytomegalovirus. The cohort was sequenced for TCR beta chains only, and without alpha or paired-chain data the features that could be detected were limited. Around 16 rarely observed V segments, including chromosome 9 orphons, were excluded from the earlier analysis of approximately 600 of the donors because counts were too low. A further reported finding was that TCR beta sequences accurately predicted the HLA-A and HLA-B alleles for most subjects in the first cohort. In a later analysis, most CMV-associated TCR beta chains were found to appear HLA-restricted, with HLA associations seemingly driven largely by CMV exposure. Most TCR sequences were seen in very few donors, while some public TCRs were found in many individuals. A later genetic analysis associated a missense DCLRE1C variant with V-gene and J-gene trimming of TCR beta chains, and an independent cohort replicated the association. When HLA alleles, especially DR and DQ, strongly co-occurred, attributing TCR associations to individual alleles was difficult. Because HLA typing was missing for some donors at each locus, association tests included only the typed subset. According to the authors, the approach could potentially be generalized to other disease states and immunological phenotypes. A later analysis reported that several top co-occurrence clusters appeared linked to parvovirus B19, influenza, CMV and Epstein-Barr virus. An earlier analysis of approximately 530 of the donors showed that most TCR beta V segments appeared in productive rearrangements either about 90% or about 30% of the time, which broadly matched IMGT annotations. Compared with equally common non-associated chains, HLA-associated TCR beta chains in a later analysis were more clonally expanded and had lower generation probabilities. The classifier was reported to diagnose cytomegalovirus status with high specificity and sensitivity in both the original cohort and the validation cohort. Some IMGT-functional V segments, including TRBV6-2 and TRBV6-3, could not be distinguished by the 87-base-pair reads and were therefore excluded. In vitro tests confirmed that a few of the cytomegalovirus-associated TCR beta chains recognize cytomegalovirus antigens. A group of highly shared sequence variants was considered likely to be a technical artifact of the sequencing pipeline. In a later analysis, TCR association rates were found to vary across HLA loci, with the most associated TCRs seen for DRB1 alleles and the fewest for HLA-C alleles. CMV serostatus was the only immune exposure information available for the cohort. A later analysis associated roughly 17,000 TCR beta sequences with specific HLA alleles at a false discovery rate of 0.05. Compared with the roughly 670-donor mean, donors in an Asian-associated ancestry cluster had fewer N-insertions in productive TCRs, according to a later genetic analysis.

From the cysteine up to the phenylalanine, the CDR3 has a length of 15 residues. CDR3 DNA only is kept here, 45 bases in frame from base 1. Trimmed from V: 6 bases; trimmed from J: 0 bases; junction bases lacking a gene match: 7. The CDR1 and CDR2 encoded by the germline V gene are SQVTM and ANQGSEA. As to this clone: Its target antigen remains unknown. No per-base quality is available; no much larger clone lies one base away.

In total, approximately 610 healthy bone marrow donors made up the cohort. Cohort members were all nominally healthy when sampled, although unrecorded immune exposures were likely present. The donor tested CMV seronegative and was one of the 352 seronegative cohort members. Every donor gave a peripheral blood sample, and the peripheral blood mononuclear cells from that sample were used for TCR beta sequencing. The Qiagen DNeasy Blood Extraction Kit was used to extract genomic DNA from the blood cell samples. Library method: the immunoSEQ multiplex PCR assay. For the multiplex PCR, a mixture combining 60 forward primers for TCR Vbeta segments and 13 reverse primers for TCR Jbeta segments was used. Amplification of the CDR3 region of rearranged TCR beta genes was performed with a multiplex PCR assay on genomic DNA. The amplified TCR beta libraries were sequenced on the Illumina HiSeq System as 87-base-pair reads. In the authors' own workflow: A later analysis tallied 75 million to 85 million unique TCR beta chains across the 660 or so repertoires, and some 10 million of those chains were shared by two or more donors. To remove PCR and sequencing errors, raw reads were error-corrected and collapsed into unique sequences using a nearest-neighbor algorithm that merged closely related sequences. Alignment of CDR3 sequences to IMGT reference sequences was used to assign V, D and J gene segments. For a sequence to be retained, a match of at least six nucleotides was required to both a V gene segment and a J gene segment. Rearrangements were called productive when the CDR3 lacked stop codons and stayed in frame with V and J; all others were non-productive. CDR3 was defined according to IMGT convention as the region running from the second conserved V-encoded cysteine to the conserved J-encoded phenylalanine. The earlier analysis of 587 of the donors excluded sequences that lacked an unambiguous match to a single V gene segment. In an earlier analysis of some 590 of the donors, V segments were called functional above 56.7% productive rearrangements and were called segregating when the between-donor standard deviation exceeded 5%. A statistical classification framework was built for diagnosing cytomegalovirus status from the catalog of TCR beta chain sequences. In a later analysis, V and J genes were assigned by comparing TCR nucleotide sequences against IMGT/GENE-DB human TR gene sequences. A later analysis assigned CDR3 sequences and most-parsimonious VDJ recombination scenarios with the TCRdist pipeline. A later analysis defined each TCR beta chain by its CDR3 amino acid sequence plus V-gene family, and excluded reads lacking a unique V-gene family. In a later analysis, around 600 highly shared, low-generation-probability nucleotide sequences were removed to address suspected cross-contamination and a sequencing artifact. A later analysis calculated a clonal expansion index for each public chain from normalized within-repertoire ranks of inferred template counts. Generation probabilities in a later analysis came from a VDJ recombination model fitted to out-of-frame rearrangements, and those results were checked against IGoR. Hypergeometric tests were used in a later analysis to score TCR-TCR, TCR-HLA and TCR-CMV co-occurrence, with a repertoire-size bias correction applied to the TCR pairs. A later analysis estimated false discovery rates by permuting HLA or CMV assignments 20 times. In a later analysis, co-occurring TCRs were grouped using DBSCAN, with TCRdist sequence similarity added in when clustering inside HLA-allele-positive subsets. For co-occurrence clustering, repertoires with fewer than 30,000 or more than 120,000 public chains were excluded, along with four or five repertoires with anomalous nucleotide sharing. This is the immuneACCESS table as TCRdb keeps it, with only in-frame sequences that have V and J called. A part of the clones is gone; compared with another copy, unresolved V genes explain less than half, and the rest is unexplained. V, J and clone size reflect that table, while D and trimming were determined from the DNA. For this sample the table gives under 85,000 clones, of which around 68% were detected only once. Approximately 11% of the sample goes to the ten largest clones.

The sequence came from a woman in her twenties or thirties in good health and CMV-seronegative. The rearranged chain carries TRBV29-1 and TRBJ2-2; 7 central nucleotides agree with TRBD1. Sequencing was done on a sample of PBMCs. The bases read TGCAGCGTACGCGACAGGGCAGCGAACACCGGGGAGCTGTTTTTT. Its protein reads: CSVRDRAANTGELFF.